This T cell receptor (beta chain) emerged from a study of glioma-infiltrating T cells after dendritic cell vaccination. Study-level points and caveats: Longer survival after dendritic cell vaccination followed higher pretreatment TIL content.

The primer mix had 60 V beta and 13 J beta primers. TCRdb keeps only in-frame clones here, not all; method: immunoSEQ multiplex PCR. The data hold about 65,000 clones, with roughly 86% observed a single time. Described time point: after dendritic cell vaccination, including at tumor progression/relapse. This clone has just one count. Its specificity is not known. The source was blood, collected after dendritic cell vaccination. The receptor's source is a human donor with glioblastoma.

CDR3 DNA: TGCGCCAGCAGCCAGGGGGCTGAGGACTATGGCTACACCTTC. This translates into CASSQGAEDYGYTF. This chain connects TRBV4-1 to TRBJ1-2, with TRBD1 as a possible D gene (6 bases). CDR1 is MGHRA and CDR2 is YSYEKL in the germline V gene. This CDR3 has 14 amino acids. V lost 3 bases, J lost 3 bases, and 11 bases lay in between.